This T cell receptor (beta chain) appears in the sequencing data of a study of blood T cell repertoires in COVID-19. In the study overall: T cells, B-cell-depleted T cells, or PBMCs supplied cDNA or gDNA.

The CDR3 runs to 16 residues. The germline V gene has CDR1 WSHSY and CDR2 SAAADI. The V segment lost 8 bases and the J segment 5 bases; nucleotides outside the gene matches: 14. Methods used by the authors: It was from reference gene primer amplification that nucleated cell counts were estimated. Libraries were prepared by immunoSEQ multiplex PCR; TCRdb keeps only in-frame clonotypes and omits some of them. Clone size and V and J calls were adopted from that table, with D and trimming inferred from the DNA. The sample lists a few hundred thousand clones, roughly four fifths occurring once. Sequencing used peripheral blood. This receptor was taken from a woman aged 18-35 years with acute or convalescent COVID-19. V usage is TRBV10-2 and J usage is TRBJ2-1; 8 bases map to TRBD2. CDR3 coding DNA: TGCGCCAGCTTAGGGAAGACTAGCGAAAGTAACAATGAGCAGTTCTTC. Its translation: CASLGKTSESNNEQFF.